The clone carrying this T cell receptor beta chain occurred many times. Graves' hyperthyroidism is called stable when ophthalmopathy does not progress within 18 months. Every diagnosis used clinical symptoms, serum thyroxine and TRAb, thyroid ultrasound and orbital computed tomography. This sample was included in a study of T cells in Graves' hyperthyroidism and ophthalmopathy. The germline gives CDR1 SQVTM, CDR2 ANQGSEA. The CDR3 has 13 residues. V lost 4 bases and J 10 bases, leaving 14 bases between the germline ends. Amplification targeted TCR beta CDR3 regions from RNA transcripts. First-round RT-PCR with HTBI primers amplified the TCR CDR3 region. MiXCR, run by TCRdb on the multiplex PCR reads, gives a single entry per CDR3 protein. In the table there are 250,000 to 300,000 distinct CDR3 sequences, approximately 15% of which are singletons.

Sequenced material: blood. The clonotype was recovered from a woman in her thirties or forties with Graves' hyperthyroidism. This chain connects TRBV29-1 to TRBJ1-6; no firm D call. CDR3 sequence: CSVAVERRSPLHF. CDR3 DNA sequence: TGCAGCGTTGCAGTAGAACGGAGGTCACCCCTCCACTTT.